This TCR beta chain emerged from a study of regulatory T cells in long-lasting Graves disease. J gave up 5 bases and V 5 bases, and 8 bases lay outside the gene matches. The CDR3 sequence is 14 residues long. CDR1 and CDR2 (germline): SGHAT, FQDESV (reference sequence). Noted time point: persistent/refractory GD, antithyroid drugs over 5 years with positive TRAb. Scientists built the TCR library using RNA that was extracted from PBMCs. In Xi'an, China, an endocrinology department was the source of patients. Arm-PCR with iRepertoire HTBI primers amplified the CDR3 regions for these TCR beta libraries. TCRdb recomputed calls from the multiplex PCR reads with MiXCR, one row per CDR3 protein. The table shows a few hundred thousand distinct CDR3 sequences, with about 20% occurring only once. Findings of the study overall: TRBV28, TRBJ1-2 and TRBJ2-5 emerged as the favored segments in persistent disease.

This clonotype occurred many times. Its antigen remains unidentified. This TCR was sampled from a female donor with Graves disease. The chain carries TRBV11-1 and TRBJ1-1, with TRBD1 identical over 7 bases. This sample comprised peripheral blood mononuclear cells (PBMCs), obtained when the disease was refractory, from a patient treated with antithyroid drugs. The CDR3 loop is CASSPRQGLTEAFF. DNA for the CDR3: TGTGCCAGCAGCCCCCGACAGGGATTAACTGAAGCTTTCTTT.